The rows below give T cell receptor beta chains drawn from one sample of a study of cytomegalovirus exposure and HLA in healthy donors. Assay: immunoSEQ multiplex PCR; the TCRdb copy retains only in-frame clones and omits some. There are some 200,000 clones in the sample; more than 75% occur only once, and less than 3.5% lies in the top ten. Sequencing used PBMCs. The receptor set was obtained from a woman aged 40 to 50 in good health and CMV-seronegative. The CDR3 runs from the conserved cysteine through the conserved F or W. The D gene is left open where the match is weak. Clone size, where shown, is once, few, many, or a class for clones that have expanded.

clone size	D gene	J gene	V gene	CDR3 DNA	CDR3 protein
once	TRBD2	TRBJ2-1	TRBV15	TGTGCCACCAGCAGAGAGACAGGACTAGCGGGAATCAATGAGCAGTTCTTC	CATSRETGLAGINEQFF
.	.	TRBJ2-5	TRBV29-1	TGCAGCGTTGTCGTCGGGGGAGGACAAGAGACCCAGTACTTC	CSVVVGGGQETQYF
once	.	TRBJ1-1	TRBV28	TGTGCCAGCAGTTTACCAGGGATGACTGAAGCTTTCTTT	CASSLPGMTEAFF
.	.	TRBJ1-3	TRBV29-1	TGCAGCGTTGTAAGACAGGCCCCTGGAAACACCATATATTTT	CSVVRQAPGNTIYF
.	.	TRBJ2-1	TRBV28	TGTGCCAGCAGTTACTACAAGCCCAGCTCCTACAATGAGCAGTTCTTC	CASSYYKPSSYNEQFF
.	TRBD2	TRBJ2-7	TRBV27	TGTGCCAGCAGTATGCCGGGACTAGCGACCTACGAGCAGTACTTC	CASSMPGLATYEQYF
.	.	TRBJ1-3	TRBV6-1	TGTGCCACCCGACAGGACCGAAACACCATATATTTT	CATRQDRNTIYF
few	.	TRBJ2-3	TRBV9	TGTGCCAGCAGCGTTGGAATAGCGGTTGGCACAGATACGCAGTATTTT	CASSVGIAVGTDTQYF
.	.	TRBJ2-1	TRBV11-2	TGTGCCAGCAGCGTCGGACTTAATGAGCAGTTCTTC	CASSVGLNEQFF
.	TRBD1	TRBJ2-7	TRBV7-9	TGTGCCAGCAGCTGGCCAGAGACAGGGGGTGTTCCCTTAGTCTACGAGCAGTACTTC	CASSWPETGGVPLVYEQYF
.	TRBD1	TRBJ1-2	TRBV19	TGTGCCAGTAGTAGGACAGGGATGGACTATGGCTACACCTTC	CASSRTGMDYGYTF
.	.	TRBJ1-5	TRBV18	TGTGCCAGCTCACCGCAGGGAAATCAGCCCCAGCATTTT	CASSPQGNQPQHF
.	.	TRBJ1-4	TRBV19	TGTGCCAGTAGTAACCCGCGCCAGGTTATAAATGAAAAACTGTTTTTT	CASSNPRQVINEKLFF
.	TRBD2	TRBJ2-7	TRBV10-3	TGTGCCATCAGTGACCCCGGACTAGCGGAGACCTACGAGCAGTACTTC	CAISDPGLAETYEQYF
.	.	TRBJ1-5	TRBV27	TGTGCCAGCAGACAGGACAATTACAATCAGCCCCAGCATTTT	CASRQDNYNQPQHF
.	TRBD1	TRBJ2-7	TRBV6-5	TGTGCCAGCGCGATACAGGGGGCCGCCTCCTACGAGCAGTACTTC	CASAIQGAASYEQYF
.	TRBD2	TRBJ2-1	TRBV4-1	TGCGCCAGCAGCCAAGTAGCGGGAGCGACCTACAATGAGCAGTTCTTC	CASSQVAGATYNEQFF
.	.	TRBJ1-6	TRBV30	TGTGCCTGGAGCAGTACCAGGGGATCCTATAATTCACCCCTCCACTTT	CAWSSTRGSYNSPLHF
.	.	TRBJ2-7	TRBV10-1	TGCGCCAGCAGTGACCAGGGCCGGGACGAGCAGTACTTC	CASSDQGRDEQYF
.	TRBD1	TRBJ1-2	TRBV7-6	TGTGCCAGCAGCGACAGGGTATCCAACTATGGCTACACCTTC	CASSDRVSNYGYTF
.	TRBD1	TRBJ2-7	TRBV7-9	TGTGCCAGCAGCCTTCCGGGACAGGGTGTCTACGAGCAGTACTTC	CASSLPGQGVYEQYF
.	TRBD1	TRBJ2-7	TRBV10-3	TGTGCCATCAGTGAGGGGACAGGTCCCCTCGGGGAGTACTTC	CAISEGTGPLGEYF
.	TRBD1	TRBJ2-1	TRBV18	TGTGCCAGCTCACCAACGCGTCCCGGGACAGGGGGGCCATCCTACAATGAGCAGTTCTTC	CASSPTRPGTGGPSYNEQFF
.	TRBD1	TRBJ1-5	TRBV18	TGTGCCAGCTCAGAGGACAGGGCCGACAATCAGCCCCAGCATTTT	CASSEDRADNQPQHF
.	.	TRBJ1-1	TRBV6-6	TGTGCCAGCAACAAAGGGGGGGTTGGTCGGAACACTGAAGCTTTCTTT	CASNKGGVGRNTEAFF
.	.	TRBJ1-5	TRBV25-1	TGTGCCAGCAGTGAGTTCCATAGCAATCAGCCCCAGCATTTT	CASSEFHSNQPQHF
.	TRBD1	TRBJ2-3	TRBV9	TGTGCCAGCAGCTCCCGGACAGGGACAGATACGCAGTATTTT	CASSSRTGTDTQYF
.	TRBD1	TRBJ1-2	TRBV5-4	TGTGCCTTTTCCACAGGGGTTGATGGCTACACCTTC	CAFSTGVDGYTF
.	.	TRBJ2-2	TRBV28	TGTGCCACAAGGGGAAGCTTGAACACCGGGGAGCTGTTTTTT	CATRGSLNTGELFF
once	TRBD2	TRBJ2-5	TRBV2	TGTGCCAGCAGTCGGCGGGAGGGCCATCGAGAGACCCAGTACTTC	CASSRREGHRETQYF
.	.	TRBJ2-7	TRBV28	TGTGCCAGCAGTTTATTCGGACAGCCCAGCTACGAGCAGTACTTC	CASSLFGQPSYEQYF
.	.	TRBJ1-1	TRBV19	TGTGCCAGTAGTATAGGGGCCCCCAGGGGAAAGACTGAAGCTTTCTTT	CASSIGAPRGKTEAFF
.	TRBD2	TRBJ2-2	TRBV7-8	TGTGCCAGCGCGGGACTACCGAACACCGGGGAGCTGTTTTTT	CASAGLPNTGELFF
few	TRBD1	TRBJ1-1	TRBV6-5	TGTGCCAGCAGTTACCGGACAGGAGATGAAGCTTTCTTT	CASSYRTGDEAFF
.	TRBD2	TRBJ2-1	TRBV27	TGTGCCAGCAGTCGTCTTGGCGGGAGAGGAGACAATGAGCAGTTCTTC	CASSRLGGRGDNEQFF
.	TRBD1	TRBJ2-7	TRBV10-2	TGCGCCAGCAGAAAGACAGGGGCCTACGAGCAGTACTTC	CASRKTGAYEQYF
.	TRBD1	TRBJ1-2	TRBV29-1	TGCAGCGTTGCCCCCCTTCCGGGACAGAACTCCCCGCAGCACGGCTACACCTTC	CSVAPLPGQNSPQHGYTF
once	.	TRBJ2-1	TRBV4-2	TGTGCCAGCAGCCAAGACGGTGAGCAGTTCTTC	CASSQDGEQFF
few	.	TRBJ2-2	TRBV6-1	TGTGCCAGCAGTAAAACATTGTACACCGGGGAGCTGTTTTTT	CASSKTLYTGELFF
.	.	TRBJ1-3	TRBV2	TGTGCCAGCAGTGTGGCTCACGGAAACACCATATATTTT	CASSVAHGNTIYF
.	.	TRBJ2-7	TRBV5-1	TGCGCCAGCAGCTTGTCGAGGGACGAGCAGTACTTC	CASSLSRDEQYF
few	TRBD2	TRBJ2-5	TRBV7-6	TGTGCCAGCAGCGTAGGGGCACTAGCGGGAGGCGGGGAGACCCAGTACTTC	CASSVGALAGGGETQYF
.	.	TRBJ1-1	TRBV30	TGTGCCTGGAGTGTAGCGTCGGGGGTGGGTGCTTTCTTT	CAWSVASGVGAFF
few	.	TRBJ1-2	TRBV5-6	TGTGCCAGCAGCTTGGGACAGCATACCTATGGCTACACCTTC	CASSLGQHTYGYTF
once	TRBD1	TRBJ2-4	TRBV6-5	TGTGCCAGCAGTGCCCAGACAGGGTTTAGGAACATTCAGTACTTC	CASSAQTGFRNIQYF
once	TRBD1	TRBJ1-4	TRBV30	TGTGCCTGGACCAGCCCGGGACAGGGTCCTGAAAAACTGTTTTTT	CAWTSPGQGPEKLFF
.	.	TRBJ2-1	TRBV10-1	TGCGCCAGCAGTGAGCGGGAGTCCTACAATGAGCAGTTCTTC	CASSERESYNEQFF
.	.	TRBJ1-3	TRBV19	TGTGCCAGTGCCAGGGGCTCTGGAAACACCATATATTTT	CASARGSGNTIYF
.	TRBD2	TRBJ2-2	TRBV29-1	TGCAGCGCGGGACTAGCCCCCGGGGAGCTGTTTTTT	CSAGLAPGELFF
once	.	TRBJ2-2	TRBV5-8	TGTGCCAGCAGCTCCAGGGGATTGGGGGAGCTGTTTTTT	CASSSRGLGELFF
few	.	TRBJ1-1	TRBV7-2	TGTGCCAGCAGAACGACAGGCTTGAACACTGAAGCTTTCTTT	CASRTTGLNTEAFF
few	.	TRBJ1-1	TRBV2	TGTGCCAGCAGTGAACAGGGGAGAGCTGAAGCTTTCTTT	CASSEQGRAEAFF